This T cell receptor (beta chain) was sequenced during a study of shared clonotypes between healthy human individuals. Naive CD8 cells lacked CD45RO and underwent positive selection for CCR7, leaving out terminally differentiated effector memory CD45RA+ cells. Libraries were prepared by immunoSEQ multiplex PCR; TCRdb keeps only in-frame clonotypes and omits some of them. Among under 600,000 clones, roughly 98% were seen once, and the ten largest hold roughly 0.29%. Study observations and caveats: Shared clonotypes: about 5% naive CD4, roughly 4% naive CD8, over 2% memory CD4, under 0.5% memory CD8.

Notes on this clone: The antigen is not known.

Sequencing input: naive CD8+ T cells sorted from blood. The TCR sequence derives from a man aged 30 to 39 in good health.

CDR3 in DNA: TGTGCCAGCAGCCCCGGACAGGGACCCTCCTACGAGCAGTACTTC. It yields the protein CASSPGQGPSYEQYF. The rearrangement links TRBV13 to TRBJ2-7; TRBD1 matches 8 bases. The CDR3 totals 15 residues. Germline CDR1 is PRHDT and CDR2 is FYEKMQ (reference sequence). V trimming: 5 bases; J trimming: 0 bases; junction bases outside the gene matches: 6. Variable domain in full (rest from reference TRBV13 and TRBJ2-7): AAGVIQSPRHLIKEKRETATLKCYPIPRHDTVYWYQQGPGQDPQFLISFYEKMQSDKGSIPDRFSAQQFSDYHSELNMSSLELGDSALYFCASSPGQGPSYEQYFGPGTRLTVT.